One T cell receptor (beta chain) is described in this entry. Its target is unknown. A multiplex PCR was run with 60 Vbeta primers and 13 Jbeta primers. Repertoires were generated with immunoSEQ multiplex PCR, while TCRdb's copy carries only in-frame clones and drops some. Of 150,000 to 200,000 clones listed, nearly 70% were seen once; the top ten hold 8% to 13%. The length of the CDR3 is 18 residues. The V end lost 3 bases, the J end lost 3 bases, and 21 bases lay between the germline ends. The germline V gene encodes CDR1 SNHLY and CDR2 FYNNEI. This record belongs to a study of cytomegalovirus exposure and HLA in healthy donors. Findings and caveats of the study: According to the study, roughly 160 TCR beta chains were cytomegalovirus-associated. In vitro data verified a few CMV-associated chains as specific for CMV antigens.

J is TRBJ2-4 and V is TRBV2, with a weak D call TRBD1 (6 bases). The material sequenced was PBMCs. The source is a man aged 25-40 years in good health and CMV-seropositive. Written as DNA, the CDR3 is TGTGCCAGCAGTGACAGGGGTGCCACCGGGACGAACAAAAACATTCAGTACTTC. This translates into CASSDRGATGTNKNIQYF.